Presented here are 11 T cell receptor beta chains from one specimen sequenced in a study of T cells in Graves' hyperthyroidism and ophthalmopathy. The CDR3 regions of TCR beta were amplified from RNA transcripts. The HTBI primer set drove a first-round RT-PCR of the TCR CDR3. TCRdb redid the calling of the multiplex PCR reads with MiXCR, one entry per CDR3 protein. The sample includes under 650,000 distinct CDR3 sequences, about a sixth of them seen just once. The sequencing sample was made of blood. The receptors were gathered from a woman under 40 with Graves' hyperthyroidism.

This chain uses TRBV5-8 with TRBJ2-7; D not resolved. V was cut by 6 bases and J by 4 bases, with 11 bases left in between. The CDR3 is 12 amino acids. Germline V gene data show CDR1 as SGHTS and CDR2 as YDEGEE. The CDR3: CASTHSQYEQYF. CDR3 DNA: TGTGCCAGCACCCATTCGCAATACGAGCAGTACTTC.

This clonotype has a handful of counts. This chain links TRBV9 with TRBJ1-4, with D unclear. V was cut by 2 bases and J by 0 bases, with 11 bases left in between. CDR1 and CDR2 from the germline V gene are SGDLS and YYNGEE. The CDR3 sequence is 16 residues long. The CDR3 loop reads CASSVSGTTTNEKLFF. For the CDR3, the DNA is TGTGCCAGCAGCGTGAGCGGTACAACAACTAATGAAAAACTGTTTTTT.

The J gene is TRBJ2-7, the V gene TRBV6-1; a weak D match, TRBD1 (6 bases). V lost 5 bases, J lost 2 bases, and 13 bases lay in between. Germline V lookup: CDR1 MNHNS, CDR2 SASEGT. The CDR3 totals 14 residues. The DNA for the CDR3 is TGTGCCAGCAGTCCCCAGGGGCGGACCTACGAGCAGTACTTC. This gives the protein CASSPQGRTYEQYF.

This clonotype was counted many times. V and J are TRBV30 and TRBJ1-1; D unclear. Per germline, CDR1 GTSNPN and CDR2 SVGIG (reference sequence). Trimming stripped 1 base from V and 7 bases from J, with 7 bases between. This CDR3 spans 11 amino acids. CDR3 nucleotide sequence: TGTGCCTGGAGTGACAGCTATGAAGCTTTCTTT. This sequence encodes CAWSDSYEAFF.

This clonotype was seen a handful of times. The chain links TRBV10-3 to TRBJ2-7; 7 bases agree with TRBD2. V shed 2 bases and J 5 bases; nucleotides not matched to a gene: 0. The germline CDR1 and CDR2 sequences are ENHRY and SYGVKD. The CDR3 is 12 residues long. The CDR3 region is CAISEREDEQYF. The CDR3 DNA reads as TGTGCCATCAGTGAGCGGGAGGACGAGCAGTACTTC.

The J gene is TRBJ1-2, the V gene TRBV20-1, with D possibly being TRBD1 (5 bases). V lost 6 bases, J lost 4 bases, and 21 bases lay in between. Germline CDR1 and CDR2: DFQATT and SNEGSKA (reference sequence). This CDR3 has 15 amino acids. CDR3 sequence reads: CSASLHDEGSYGYTF. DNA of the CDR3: TGCAGTGCCTCGCTCCACGACGAGGGGAGCTATGGCTACACCTTC.

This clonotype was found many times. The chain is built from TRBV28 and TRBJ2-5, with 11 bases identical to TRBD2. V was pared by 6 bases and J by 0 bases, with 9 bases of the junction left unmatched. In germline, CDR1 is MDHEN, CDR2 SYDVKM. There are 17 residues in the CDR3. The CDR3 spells CASRLAGGGDYQETQYF. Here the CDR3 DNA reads TGTGCCAGCAGGCTAGCGGGGGGCGGGGACTACCAAGAGACCCAGTACTTC.

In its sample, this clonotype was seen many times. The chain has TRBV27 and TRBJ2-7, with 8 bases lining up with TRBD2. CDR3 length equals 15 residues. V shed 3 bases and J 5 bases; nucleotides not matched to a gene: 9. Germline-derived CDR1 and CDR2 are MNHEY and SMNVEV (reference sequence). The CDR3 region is CASSFLAGGNDEQYF. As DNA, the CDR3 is TGTGCCAGCAGTTTTCTGGCGGGAGGTAACGACGAGCAGTACTTC.

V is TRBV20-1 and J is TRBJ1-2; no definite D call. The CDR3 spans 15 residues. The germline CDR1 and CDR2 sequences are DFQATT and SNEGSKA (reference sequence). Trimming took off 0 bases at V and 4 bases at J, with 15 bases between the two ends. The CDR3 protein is CSAREGSSGGYGYTF. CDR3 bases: TGCAGTGCTAGAGAGGGAAGCTCAGGTGGCTATGGCTACACCTTC.

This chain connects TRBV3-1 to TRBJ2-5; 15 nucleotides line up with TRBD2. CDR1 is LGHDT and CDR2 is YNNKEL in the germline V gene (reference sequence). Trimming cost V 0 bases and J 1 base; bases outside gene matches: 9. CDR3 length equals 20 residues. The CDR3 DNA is TGTGCCAGCAGCCAAGAAGGACTAGCGGGAGGGCCTGGGACCCAAGAGACCCAGTACTTC. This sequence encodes CASSQEGLAGGPGTQETQYF.

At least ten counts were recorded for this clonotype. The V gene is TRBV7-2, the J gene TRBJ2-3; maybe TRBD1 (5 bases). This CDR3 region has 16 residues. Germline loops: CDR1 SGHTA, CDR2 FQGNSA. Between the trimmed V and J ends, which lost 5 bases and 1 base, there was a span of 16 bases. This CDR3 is CASSPSPGFGTDTQYF. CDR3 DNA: TGTGCCAGCAGCCCTTCCCCAGGGTTCGGCACAGATACGCAGTATTTT.